This T cell receptor beta chain stems from a study of metastatic and nonmetastatic thyroid tumors. About the study: Patients with malignant and benign thyroid disease provided blood and tumor or nodule tissue, whose repertoires were compared. Study-level results: It was reported that TCR beta diversity was significantly higher in malignant thyroid tumors than benign nodules, in blood and tumor.

This clone has a handful of counts. Its matching antigen is unknown. Other DNA sequences in this specimen translate into the identical CDR3. Authors' data handling: Researchers built a distant-metastasis classifier for papillary thyroid cancer that drew on CDR3 differences across clinicopathological groups. TCRdb re-analyzed the PCR reads using MiXCR. For this entry, the V and J calls and clone size follow TCRdb and not the study's own pipeline. The sample carries 64,000 or so clones, 16% recorded once. No treatment of any kind had been given to any patient before thyroid surgery. CDR1 is MNHEY, CDR2 SMNVEV, per germline (reference sequence). Trimming removed 7 bases from V and 3 bases from J; junction bases left unmatched: 6. CDR3 length: 14 residues.

This TCR derives from a male donor with papillary thyroid cancer or a benign thyroid nodule (not recorded which). Some clones in this sample may be carry-over from other donors' samples. The specimen was blood. V is TRBV27 and J is TRBJ2-3; 8 nucleotides align to TRBD2. The CDR3 DNA is TGTGCCAGCATCCCAACTAGCGGAACAGATACGCAGTATTTT. This sequence encodes CASIPTSGTDTQYF.